This TCR beta chain was observed in a study of CD8 T cells in ankylosing spondylitis. The study, taken as a whole, reports: Clones that were linked to disease were CD8+ and were relatively rare in peripheral blood. About 8 highly homologous variants formed a TCR beta motif that appeared characteristic of ankylosing spondylitis blood.

This clonotype was seen at least ten times. Its target is unknown. Trimming left V 6 bases short and J 5 bases short, with 13 bases between. Looked up from germline, CDR1 is MDHEN and CDR2 is SYDVKM. The CDR3 contains 14 residues. MiXCR, run by TCRdb on the 5' RACE reads, gives a single entry per CDR3 protein. The profile shows about 440,000 distinct CDR3 sequences, roughly 15% of them singletons. Sequencing was carried out using blood, either unsorted or a sorted T cell fraction (not recorded which). This TCR was recovered from a male donor with ankylosing spondylitis. The J gene is TRBJ1-4, the V gene TRBV28; D is unresolved. The CDR3 DNA reads TGTGCCAGCAGCCTTTCGGGGTTGAATGAAAAACTGTTTTTT. Translated, it gives CASSLSGLNEKLFF.